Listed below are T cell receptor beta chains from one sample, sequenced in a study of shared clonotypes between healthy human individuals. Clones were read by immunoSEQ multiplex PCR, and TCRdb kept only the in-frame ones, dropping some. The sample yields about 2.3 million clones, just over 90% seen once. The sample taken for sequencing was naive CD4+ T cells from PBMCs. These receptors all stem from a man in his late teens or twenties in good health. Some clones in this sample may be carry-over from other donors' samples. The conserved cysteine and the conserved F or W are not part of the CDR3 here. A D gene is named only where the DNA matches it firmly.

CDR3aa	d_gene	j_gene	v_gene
ASSLGLGSEQY	-	TRBJ2-7	TRBV27
ASSPGGGPTNEKLF	-	TRBJ1-4	TRBV4-1
ASSLNRGPGELF	TRBD1	TRBJ2-2	TRBV7-2
ASRTRGNTGELF	-	TRBJ2-2	TRBV5-6
ASSSSGLNSYNEQF	TRBD2	TRBJ2-1	TRBV11-1
ASSIRPDRGRDT	TRBD1	TRBJ1-2	TRBV19
ASSLTGGISGNTIY	TRBD1	TRBJ1-3	TRBV28
ASKEGVLVNTEAF	-	TRBJ1-1	TRBV2
ASSSGGYEQY	TRBD2	TRBJ2-7	TRBV11-2
ASSLSRQVNTGELF	-	TRBJ2-2	TRBV7-3
ASSLNRGSHTDTQY	TRBD1	TRBJ2-3	TRBV7-9
AWSRAATYEQY	-	TRBJ2-7	TRBV30
ASSVGLAGTTGELF	TRBD2	TRBJ2-2	TRBV9
ASLRGQGYEQY	TRBD1	TRBJ2-7	TRBV2
ASSVDRNEQF	-	TRBJ2-1	TRBV5-1
ASREGIYEQY	-	TRBJ2-7	TRBV28
ASSQARDGATNEKLF	-	TRBJ1-4	TRBV4-2
ASREQGPKGTDTQY	-	TRBJ2-3	TRBV6-1
ASSLGSGQPQH	-	TRBJ1-5	TRBV7-9
ATSRVQGDYGYT	-	TRBJ1-2	TRBV15
ATSRVADQQY	-	TRBJ2-7	TRBV15
ASSQDYLQTQY	-	TRBJ2-5	TRBV19
AISDRGLSTDTQY	-	TRBJ2-3	TRBV10-3
ASSLGHGGGDTQY	-	TRBJ2-3	TRBV5-1
ASSVSYGRSYEQY	-	TRBJ2-7	TRBV28
ASSLRLAGRDEQY	TRBD2	TRBJ2-7	TRBV7-2
ASSLFSLGVATEAF	-	TRBJ1-1	TRBV27
ASSESKNQPQH	-	TRBJ1-5	TRBV10-1
SASAYSGPF	-	TRBJ2-1	TRBV20-1
ASSLTLSSYNEQF	-	TRBJ2-1	TRBV5-4
ASSFAVWSGSFADTQY	TRBD2	TRBJ2-3	TRBV7-9
ASSQRGVARDGYT	-	TRBJ1-2	TRBV10-2
ASSLTGTYGYT	-	TRBJ1-2	TRBV28
KGRRGKLAGGYNEQF	TRBD2	TRBJ2-1	TRBV29-1
ATSRPGTSGSFFNEQF	TRBD2	TRBJ2-1	TRBV15
ASSWPRTGEETQY	TRBD1	TRBJ2-5	TRBV5-8
ASSMAANYGYT	-	TRBJ1-2	TRBV19
ASSVLQDRGEQY	TRBD1	TRBJ2-7	TRBV9
ASSLVPANTGELF	-	TRBJ2-2	TRBV5-1
ASSPRGFVTGELF	TRBD1	TRBJ2-2	TRBV11-3
ASSVKSTGQNTGELF	-	TRBJ2-2	TRBV25-1
ASSFQGLGYGYT	-	TRBJ1-2	TRBV6-5
SVLGQFYMNTEAF	-	TRBJ1-1	TRBV29-1
ASSDTGWGYT	-	TRBJ1-2	TRBV2
SARVGDTQY	-	TRBJ2-3	TRBV20-1
ASSSGISGNTIY	-	TRBJ1-3	TRBV7-2
ASSIPGQGTYEQY	TRBD1	TRBJ2-7	TRBV19
ASSLEPGNTQY	-	TRBJ2-3	TRBV11-3
ASSLGRAMNTEAF	-	TRBJ1-1	TRBV7-9
ASSSPGRSYEQY	-	TRBJ2-7	TRBV11-2
ASSIRGGNNEQF	-	TRBJ2-1	TRBV19
ASSPPGQGNEKLF	TRBD1	TRBJ1-4	TRBV28
ASSLESRSTDTQY	-	TRBJ2-3	TRBV7-9